These T cell receptor beta chains were read from a single sample in a study of vaccination effects on CD4 cells after COVID-19. Sequenced by immunoSEQ multiplex PCR; TCRdb stores in-frame clones only, minus some. The sample holds about 45,000 clones, roughly 74% seen once. For these receptors, no antigen is known. Sample: CD4+ T cells from PBMCs cultured without peptide, taken before COVID-19 vaccination. The receptors were gathered from a human donor who had a prior SARS-CoV-2 infection. CDR3s include the opening cysteine and the closing phenylalanine or tryptophan. Size is omitted from some rows. Given values are once, few, many or a class for expanded clones.

TRBV6-2/TRBV6-3 | - | CASSYSRAYPTNEQFF
TRBV10-3 | - | CAIRRDRNTEAFF
TRBV18 | - | CASSPTHAGGAYEQYF
TRBV3-1/TRBV3-2 | many | CASSLGGGTDTQYF
TRBV25-1 | - | CASSENRGLPYNEQFF
TRBV5-1 | - | CASRLDPTNTEAFF
TRBV15 | - | CATSRIYNEQFF
TRBV29-1 | - | CSVRKTAESKTEAFF
TRBV3-1/TRBV3-2 | - | CASSPKRGQGARGNTIYF
TRBV5-1 | - | CASSLDLAQGELEKLFF
TRBV15 | - | CATSRDSLIPVRGSTGYTF
TRBV18 | - | CASSPPSYEQYF
TRBV7-9 | - | CASSPRQGVFYEQFF
TRBV5-1 | - | CASSLTSGLQETQYF
TRBV19 | - | CASSAGQLYEQYF
TRBV5-6 | - | CASSLYPAGQYGYTF
TRBV9 | - | CASSVSATYGYTF
TRBV3-1/TRBV3-2 | - | CASSQGVLDTQYF
TRBV5-1 | - | CASSYDRGDAFF
TRBV10-1 | - | CASSESRIGAHSPLHF
TRBV5-6 | few | CASSFTSGLRGYEQYF